This entry lists 6 T cell receptor beta chains sequenced from one sample in a study of somatic mutations in cytotoxic T cells in rheumatoid arthritis. Some clones are missing from TCRdb's copy, which holds only in-frame ones; the method was immunoSEQ multiplex PCR. This table has roughly 19,000 clones, 70% to 90% appearing once. The sequenced sample was CD8+ T cells sorted from blood. These receptors originate from a woman aged 50 to 60 in good health.

The chain combines TRBV27 with TRBJ2-1, with 8 nucleotides matching TRBD2. V lost 5 bases to trimming and J lost 2 bases; unmatched junction nucleotides: 8. The CDR3 runs 16 residues. Germline V lookup: CDR1 MNHEY, CDR2 SMNVEV (reference sequence). In DNA, the CDR3 is TGTGCCAGCAGTCCGCGGGGGGAGGTTACCTACAATGAGCAGTTCTTC. This translates into CASSPRGEVTYNEQFF.

This chain joins TRBV27 and TRBJ2-1; possible D gene TRBD2, 5 bases. CDR3 length equals 12 residues. Germline V gene sequence: CDR1 MNHEY, CDR2 SMNVEV (reference sequence). Trimming removed 4 bases from V and 9 bases from J, with 10 bases in between. CDR3 protein: CASSSGVAEQFF. Here the CDR3 DNA reads TGTGCCAGCAGTTCCGGGGTGGCTGAGCAGTTCTTC.

CDR3 protein: CASSLVSTNTGELFF. For the CDR3, the DNA is TGTGCCAGCAGTTTAGTTAGCACGAACACCGGGGAGCTGTTTTTT. The rearrangement links TRBV27 to TRBJ2-2; no clear D gene. Per the germline V gene, CDR1 is MNHEY and CDR2 is SMNVEV (reference sequence). V was clipped by 2 bases and J by 0 bases, with 7 bases between them. The CDR3 is made up of 15 amino acids.

The chain combines TRBV4-1 with TRBJ1-2; TRBD1 is a possible D gene (6 bases). Germline CDR1 and CDR2: MGHRA and YSYEKL. The CDR3 extends over 14 amino acids. V gave up 4 bases and J gave up 7 bases, with 16 bases separating them. Here the CDR3 reads CASSLGAQSPGYTF. CDR3 DNA: TGCGCCAGCAGCCTGGGGGCACAGTCTCCTGGCTACACCTTC.

This clone has only one observation. The CDR3 region has the DNA TGCGCCAGCAGCTCGAGGGGTTCGGATGAAAAACTGTTTTTT. This codes for CASSSRGSDEKLFF. The chain has TRBV4-1 and TRBJ1-4, with D perhaps TRBD1 (5 bases). CDR3 length: 14 amino acids. V lost 5 bases to trimming and J lost 6 bases, with 13 bases between them. Germline loops: CDR1 MGHRA, CDR2 YSYEKL.

A note on this clone: This likely comes from a read error, as the CDR3 has no conserved phenylalanine or tryptophan at its end. It is unclear where the CDR3 begins or ends on the DNA, so no DNA is shown, and the CDR3 is as TCRdb lists it. V is TRBV29-1 and J is TRBJ1-1. Germline V gives CDR1 SQVTM, CDR2 ANQGSEA. The CDR3 adds up to 12 amino acids, both ends counted. CDR3 residues: CSVSPGPSGRGG.